This TCR beta chain was sequenced for a study of blood T cell repertoires in COVID-19. In the study overall: Donors in the United States, Italy and Spain gave samples during acute or convalescent COVID-19. From T cells, B-cell-depleted T cells, or PBMCs came the material, which was cDNA or gDNA.

As originally analysed: Researchers report that nucleated cell counts were estimated from reference gene primer amplification. The assay was immunoSEQ multiplex PCR, and TCRdb's table has in-frame clones only and misses some. V, J and clone size derive from that table, while D and trimming were established from the DNA sequence. Here the sample spans about 500,000 clones, roughly 89% being singletons. This clone was seen more than once but under ten times. V gave up 5 bases and J gave up 4 bases; unmatched junction bases: 11. Germline CDR1 and CDR2: SGHTA and FQGNSA. This CDR3 is built from 16 residues.

The chain carries TRBV7-2 and TRBJ2-7, with TRBD2 matching 10 bases. Sequencing input: peripheral blood. The TCR was taken from a man in his late teens or twenties with COVID-19, enrolled during active disease. The CDR3 reads CASSIIAGGAGYEQYF. The CDR3 DNA sequence: TGTGCCAGCAGCATCATAGCGGGGGGCGCAGGATACGAGCAGTACTTC. Full variable domain (missing parts from reference TRBV7-2 and TRBJ2-7): GAGVSQSPSNKVTEKGKDVELRCDPISGHTALYWYRQSLGQGLEFLIYFQGNSAPDKSGLPSDRFSAERTGGSVSTLTIQRTQQEDSAVYLCASSIIAGGAGYEQYFGPGTRLTVT.